One and the same sample provided the 19 T cell receptor beta chains below, sequenced in a study of shared clonotypes between healthy human individuals. Measured with immunoSEQ multiplex PCR; TCRdb has only the in-frame clones, and not every one. The sample lists just over 2,000,000 clones, about 95% occurring once. Naivety among CD8 cells was defined by CD45RO negativity and positive CCR7 selection, thereby excluding terminally differentiated effector memory CD45RA+ cells. The sequenced sample consisted of naive CD8+ T cells sorted from blood. The receptors stem from a man younger than 35 in good health.

The chain carries TRBV28 and TRBJ1-4; D gene uncertain. This CDR3 comprises 15 residues. V shed 4 bases and J shed 0 bases, with 9 bases lying between them. Germline assignment: CDR1 MDHEN and CDR2 SYDVKM. Here the CDR3 DNA reads TGTGCCAGCAGTTCCCCCGAGGCAACTAATGAAAAACTGTTTTTT. Translating it yields CASSSPEATNEKLFF. The full variable domain, in which reference TRBV28 and TRBJ1-4 provide the parts outside the CDR3, is DVKVTQSSRYLVKRTGEKVFLECVQDMDHENMFWYRQDPGLGLRLIYFSYDVKMKEKGDIPEGYSVSREKKERFSLILESASTNQTSMYLCASSSPEATNEKLFFGSGTQLSVL.

The chain couples TRBV4-1 to TRBJ2-1; no reliable D call. V was cut by 1 base and J by 6 bases, with 10 bases left in between. The CDR3 loop spans 14 amino acids. Germline CDR1 is MGHRA and CDR2 is YSYEKL. In DNA, the CDR3 is TGCGCCAGCAGCCAAGTGGGTGAGAGCAATGAGCAGTTCTTC. It codes for CASSQVGESNEQFF.

The chain combines TRBV18 with TRBJ1-5, with D tentatively TRBD1 (5 bases). V was trimmed by 2 bases and J by 12 bases, leaving 23 bases between them. Germline values: CDR1 KGHSH, CDR2 LQKENI. This CDR3 contains 16 residues. The CDR3 here is CASSPDSGRGELDQHF. The CDR3 DNA sequence: TGTGCCAGCTCACCAGATTCCGGGAGGGGAGAGTTGGACCAGCATTTT.

Comment on this clone: An end of the junction differs from the germline gene, which may be a read error. The chain recombines TRBV11-2 with TRBJ2-3; no clear D. The CDR3 is 13 residues long. Per germline, CDR1 SGHAT and CDR2 FQNNGV. CDR3 residues: CASRLESQDTQYF. The CDR3 DNA reads TGTGCCAGCAGGTTAGAGAGTCAAGATACGCAGTATTTT. Full variable domain (remainder filled in from reference TRBV11-2 and TRBJ2-3): EAGVAQSPRYKIIEKRQSVAFWCNPISGHATLYWYQQILGQGPKLLIQFQNNGVVDDSQLPKDRFSAERLKGVDSTLKIQPAKLEDSAVYLCASRLESQDTQYFGPGTRLTVL.

The gene calls are TRBV4-1 and TRBJ2-7; 7 bases are shared with TRBD2. The CDR3 loop spans 13 amino acids. The J segment lost 7 bases and the V segment lost 0 bases, leaving 3 bases of the junction unmatched. Germline V gene sequence: CDR1 MGHRA, CDR2 YSYEKL. In DNA, the CDR3 is TGCGCCAGCAGCCAAGAAGCGGGACGTGAGCAGTACTTC. Its translation: CASSQEAGREQYF.

The J gene is TRBJ2-5, the V gene TRBV6-5, with 10 bases identical to TRBD2. V lost 7 bases and J lost 3; bases outside the gene matches: 5. CDR3 size: 14 residues. CDR1 is MNHEY, CDR2 SVGAGI, per germline. CDR3 loop: CASNPGTSEETQYF. The CDR3 DNA sequence: TGTGCCAGCAACCCCGGGACTAGCGAAGAGACCCAGTACTTC.

This sequence joins TRBV6-6 and TRBJ2-2, with TRBD1 as a possible D gene (6 bases). The CDR3 extends over 15 amino acids. V was shortened by 6 bases and J by 3 bases, with 14 bases between the two germline ends. Germline loops: CDR1 MNHNY, CDR2 SVGAGI (reference sequence). The CDR3 nucleotides read TGTGCCAGCAGGAGAGACAGGACTTACACCGGGGAGCTGTTTTTT. Translating it yields CASRRDRTYTGELFF.

The chain combines TRBV6-5 with TRBJ2-7; perhaps D is TRBD1 or TRBD2 (6 bases each). This CDR3 contains 15 residues. V was clipped by 0 bases and J by 3 bases, with 12 bases between them. Germline V gene sequence: CDR1 MNHEY, CDR2 SVGAGI. The CDR3 region has the DNA TGTGCCAGCAGTTACTCGGGGGGCGACCACTACGAGCAGTACTTC. Its protein product is CASSYSGGDHYEQYF.

The chain carries TRBV15 and TRBJ2-7; D not certain. V lost 4 bases to trimming and J lost 6 bases, with 13 bases between them. The CDR3 runs 13 residues. The germline CDR1 and CDR2 sequences are LNHNV and YYDKDF (reference sequence). The CDR3 DNA reads as TGTGCCACCAGCATAGTACTTAATGGCGAGCAGTACTTC. Translation gives CATSIVLNGEQYF.

The chain carries TRBV5-1 and TRBJ2-2; D gene ambiguous. In germline, CDR1 is SGHRS, CDR2 YFSETQ. Trimming stripped 0 bases from V and 6 bases from J, with 12 bases between. The CDR3 is made up of 15 amino acids. CDR3 sequence reads: CASSLAGSPPGELFF. CDR3 sequence (DNA): TGCGCCAGCAGCTTGGCAGGCTCTCCACCCGGGGAGCTGTTTTTT.

The CDR3 sequence is CASSSNLAGGSNEQFF. The CDR3 nucleotides read TGTGCCAGCAGCTCCAATCTAGCGGGAGGGAGTAATGAGCAGTTCTTC. This rearrangement joins TRBV7-8 to TRBJ2-1; TRBD2 matches 12 bases. The V segment lost 4 bases and the J segment 7 bases; nucleotides outside the gene matches: 8. The CDR3 is 16 residues long. Germline V CDR1 and CDR2: SGHVS, FQNEAQ.

The chain links TRBV7-9 to TRBJ2-5; D is uncertain. Germline V gives CDR1 SEHNR, CDR2 FQNEAQ (reference sequence). The CDR3 covers 15 residues. V was trimmed by 5 bases and J by 2 bases, leaving 15 bases between them. The CDR3 DNA follows: TGTGCCAGCAGCAGCCGAACGGACCATCAAGAGACCCAGTACTTC. Amino acids: CASSSRTDHQETQYF.

The chain carries TRBV27 and TRBJ2-3; D is perhaps TRBD2 (6 bases). There are 16 residues in the CDR3. Trimming took off 0 bases at V and 1 base at J, with 11 bases between the two ends. From germline, CDR1 is MNHEY and CDR2 SMNVEV (reference sequence). CDR3 amino acids: CASSLSGGAGTDTQYF. The CDR3 nucleotides read TGTGCCAGCAGTTTATCGGGGGGAGCTGGCACAGATACGCAGTATTTT.

The V gene is TRBV5-6, the J gene TRBJ1-2; tentative D call: TRBD1 (5 bases). Trimming left V 2 bases short and J 2 bases short, with 10 bases between. Looked up from germline, CDR1 is SGHDT and CDR2 is YYEEEE. The CDR3 sequence is 14 residues long. CDR3 in amino acids: CASSFGAPNYGYTF. CDR3 coding DNA: TGTGCCAGCAGCTTCGGGGCGCCGAACTATGGCTACACCTTC.

The chain uses TRBV28 and TRBJ2-7; TRBD1 matches 10 bases. Germline V CDR1 and CDR2: MDHEN, SYDVKM. The CDR3 runs 15 residues. Trimming took 6 bases from V and 5 from J; bases not matched to a gene: 10. The CDR3 DNA follows: TGTGCCAGCAGCTCGACCGGGACAGGGGAACACGAGCAGTACTTC. Amino acids: CASSSTGTGEHEQYF.

The CDR3 loop is CASSGRGASSTDTQYF. The CDR3 bases are TGTGCCAGCAGTGGCCGGGGGGCCTCTAGCACAGATACGCAGTATTTT. The V call is TRBV6-1, the J call TRBJ2-3; tentative D call: TRBD2 (7 bases). Germline CDR1 reads MNHNS; CDR2 reads SASEGT. V lost 4 bases to trimming and J lost 0 bases, with 14 bases between them. This CDR3 region has 16 residues.

This clone was recorded only once. This rearrangement joins TRBV4-1 to TRBJ1-1, with 7 bases lining up with TRBD1. Germline loops: CDR1 MGHRA, CDR2 YSYEKL. Trimming at V came to 1 base and at J to 4 bases, leaving 9 bases not matched to a gene. The CDR3 loop spans 16 amino acids. CDR3 amino acids: CASSQVHDRVGTEAFF. In DNA, the CDR3 is TGCGCCAGCAGCCAAGTCCATGACAGGGTGGGCACTGAAGCTTTCTTT.

The table lists this clone with a few counts. This CDR3 is also generated by other DNA sequences in the sample. The rearrangement uses TRBV7-9 and TRBJ1-6, with D unclear. The CDR3 runs to 12 residues. CDR1 is SEHNR and CDR2 is FQNEAQ in the germline V gene (reference sequence). V shed 5 bases and J shed 6 bases, with 5 bases lying between them. CDR3: CASSPSNSPLHF. CDR3 coding DNA: TGTGCCAGCAGCCCCTCTAATTCACCCCTCCACTTT. The whole variable domain, remainder taken from reference TRBV7-9 and TRBJ1-6, is DTGVSQNPRHKITKRGQNVTFRCDPISEHNRLYWYRQTLGQGPEFLTYFQNEAQLEKSRLLSDRFSAERPKGSFSTLEIQRTEQGDSAMYLCASSPSNSPLHFGNGTRLTVT.

This clone was counted once. The V call is TRBV5-6, the J call TRBJ2-1; possibly TRBD2 for D (6 bases). V lost 7 bases and J 7 bases, leaving 18 bases between the germline ends. The CDR3 extends over 14 amino acids. Germline lookup yields CDR1 SGHDT and CDR2 YYEEEE. The CDR3 here is CASAPTRGRNEQFF. The CDR3 DNA is TGTGCCAGCGCGCCGACTAGGGGACGGAATGAGCAGTTCTTC.